The clone carrying this T cell receptor beta chain appeared a few times. Using immunoSEQ multiplex PCR, the repertoire was profiled, and TCRdb retains in-frame clones only, with some absent. This repertoire shows over 700,000 clones, 55% to 75% found once; its top ten account for approximately 2%. The data originate from a study of shared clonotypes between healthy human individuals. V lost 2 bases and J lost 1, with 7 bases in between. The CDR3 consists of 14 residues. CDR1 is SGHRS, CDR2 YFSETQ, per germline. The TCR comes from a woman in her 30s in good health. Sequenced material: memory CD4+ T cells sorted from blood. Documented subset: CD45RA-negative fraction. V gene TRBV5-1 combines with J gene TRBJ2-1; no firm D call. The CDR3 DNA follows: TGCGCCAGCAGCTTCGACACGTCCTACAATGAGCAGTTCTTC. Its protein product is CASSFDTSYNEQFF. The variable domain in full, completed from reference TRBV5-1 and TRBJ2-1, reads KAGVTQTPRYLIKTRGQQVTLSCSPISGHRSVSWYQQTPGQGLQFLFEYFSETQRNKGNFPGRFSGRQFSNSRSEMNVSTLELGDSALYLCASSFDTSYNEQFFGPGTRLTVL.